These 23 T cell receptor beta chains came from one sample sequenced in a study of tissue T cells after allogeneic stem cell transplantation. Assay: immunoSEQ multiplex PCR; the TCRdb copy retains only in-frame clones and omits some. In the table there are about 12,000 clones, around two thirds of which are singletons. The sample in question was tissue from the right colon, obtained at autopsy. These receptors came from a woman aged 18 to 50 with breast cancer.

The CDR3 loop is CASSRTGLGEQFF. DNA for the CDR3: TGTGCCAGCAGCCGGACGGGGCTCGGTGAGCAGTTCTTC. V gene TRBV14 combines with J gene TRBJ2-1, with D perhaps TRBD1 or TRBD2 (5 bases each). From germline, CDR1 is SGHDN and CDR2 FVKESK. This CDR3 has 13 residues. The V end lost 4 bases, the J end lost 9 bases, and 13 bases lay between the germline ends.

Here the CDR3 DNA reads TGCGCCAGCAGCTTGGCCCGATCCGGGGAGCTGTTTTTT. Residues: CASSLARSGELFF. This rearrangement joins TRBV5-1 to TRBJ2-2; D ambiguous. The CDR3 contains 13 residues. V gave up 0 bases and J gave up 6 bases, with 6 bases separating them. The germline V gene encodes CDR1 SGHRS and CDR2 YFSETQ.

The chain joins TRBV9 to TRBJ2-2; 9 bases map to TRBD1. Losses at the gene ends were 2 bases for V and 3 bases for J; bases not matched to a gene: 2. Germline CDR1 SGDLS, CDR2 YYNGEE. There are 15 residues in the CDR3. The CDR3 coding sequence is TGTGCCAGCAGCGTGGGGACAGGGCACACCGGGGAGCTGTTTTTT. Its protein is CASSVGTGHTGELFF.

This clone was seen just once. The genes are TRBV5-4 and TRBJ2-7, with 9 bases matching TRBD1. The ends lost 4 bases at V and 1 base at J; junction bases unmatched: 9. Germline values: CDR1 SGHNT, CDR2 YYREEE (reference sequence). CDR3 length equals 16 residues. The DNA of the CDR3 is TGTGCCAGCAGCCACTATGGGACAGGGAAGTCCTACGAGCAGTACTTC. This encodes CASSHYGTGKSYEQYF.

Relative to its sample, this clone is medium-sized (0.01 to 0.1%). The chain combines TRBV6-4 with TRBJ2-1, with 12 positions matching TRBD2. This CDR3 contains 15 residues. The germline gives CDR1 MRHNA, CDR2 SNTAGT. With V trimmed by 0 bases and J by 6 bases, 0 bases remained unmatched. CDR3 nucleotides: TGTGCCAGCAGTGACTCGACTAGCGGGAGCAATGAGCAGTTCTTC. This sequence encodes CASSDSTSGSNEQFF.

This sequence joins TRBV3-1 (or the pseudogene TRBV3-2) and TRBJ2-3, with D perhaps TRBD2 (5 bases). Per the germline V gene, CDR1 is LGHDT and CDR2 is YNNKEL (reference sequence). This CDR3 contains 18 residues. Trimming left V 0 bases short and J 0 bases short, with 16 bases between. Written as DNA, the CDR3 is TGTGCCAGCAGCCAAGATGGGAAGAGGGTTGCTAGCACAGATACGCAGTATTTT. Protein product: CASSQDGKRVASTDTQYF.

The gene calls are TRBV7-2 and TRBJ2-3; 8 positions agree with TRBD2. V trimming: 5 bases; J trimming: 3 bases; junction bases outside the gene matches: 10. The CDR3 consists of 16 residues. CDR1 and CDR2 from the germline V gene are SGHTA and FQGNSA. The CDR3 sequence: CASSPQGGGTTDTQYF. CDR3 nucleotides: TGTGCCAGCAGCCCACAGGGCGGGGGGACAACAGATACGCAGTATTTT.

This clone was counted once. CDR3: CASSFTGGRTDTQYF. The DNA of the CDR3 is TGTGCCAGCAGCTTCACTGGCGGACGCACAGATACGCAGTATTTT. The V and J genes are TRBV5-5 and TRBJ2-3; D is unclear. The CDR3 has 15 amino acids. V lost 2 bases and J lost 1, with 11 bases in between. Germline V gene data show CDR1 as SGHKS and CDR2 as YYEKEE (reference sequence).

This clone has a single count. The chain links TRBV6-5 to TRBJ1-5, with D uncertain. Germline V lookup: CDR1 MNHEY, CDR2 SVGAGI. The ends were cut back, 5 bases at V and 7 bases at J, with 9 bases in the middle. The CDR3 contains 12 residues. DNA for the CDR3: TGTGCCAGCAGTCGAACGGGGCAGCCCCAGCATTTT. The encoded protein is CASSRTGQPQHF.

The chain joins TRBV18 to TRBJ2-5; D perhaps matches TRBD2 (6 bases). CDR3 length: 15 residues. CDR1 is KGHSH and CDR2 is LQKENI in the germline V gene. Trimming removed 3 bases at V and 5 bases at J, with 16 bases between. The CDR3 here is CASSPAGSLGETQYF. CDR3 DNA: TGTGCCAGCTCACCGGCGGGGTCCCTGGGCGAGACCCAGTACTTC.

This chain links TRBV3-1 (or the pseudogene TRBV3-2) with TRBJ2-2; D not resolved. Germline loops: CDR1 LGHDT, CDR2 YNNKEL (reference sequence). Trimming cost V 2 bases and J 6 bases, with 10 bases left between them. This CDR3 is built from 14 residues. The CDR3 coding sequence is TGTGCCAGCAGCCAACCCACTATTCCCGGGGAGCTGTTTTTT. Protein: CASSQPTIPGELFF.

This clone was seen only a few times. This chain uses TRBV7-9 with TRBJ2-2, with 9 positions matching TRBD2. V was clipped by 5 bases and J by 4 bases; unmatched bases: 5. This CDR3 has 15 amino acids. Looked up from germline, CDR1 is SEHNR and CDR2 is FQNEAQ (reference sequence). CDR3 in DNA: TGTGCCAGCAGCCCCAGCGGGAGGAGCACCGGGGAGCTGTTTTTT. Protein product: CASSPSGRSTGELFF.

The rearrangement links TRBV7-2 to TRBJ2-5, with TRBD2 as a possible D gene (5 bases). The CDR3 runs 15 residues. Germline loops: CDR1 SGHTA, CDR2 FQGNSA. V was pared by 5 bases and J by 4 bases, with 17 bases between. The CDR3: CASSLRWTWAETQYF. As DNA, the CDR3 is TGTGCCAGCAGCCTACGATGGACTTGGGCAGAGACCCAGTACTTC.

The gene calls are TRBV10-3 and TRBJ2-5, with D hard to call. The CDR3 has 15 amino acids. In germline, CDR1 is ENHRY, CDR2 SYGVKD. Trimming pared 3 bases from V and 5 bases from J, leaving 16 bases between. The CDR3 here is CAISERSSPEETQYF. CDR3 DNA: TGTGCCATCAGTGAACGCTCCAGCCCTGAGGAGACCCAGTACTTC.

CDR3 sequence: CASRTDRGGETQYF. CDR3 coding DNA: TGTGCCAGCAGAACCGACAGAGGGGGAGAGACCCAGTACTTC. This rearrangement joins TRBV7-2 to TRBJ2-5; D may be TRBD1 (6 bases). V lost 6 bases, J lost 4 bases, and 15 bases lay in between. The germline V gene encodes CDR1 SGHTA and CDR2 FQGNSA. The CDR3 length is 14 residues.

V and J are TRBV24-1 and TRBJ1-6; D possibly corresponds to TRBD1 (5 bases). This CDR3 has 13 amino acids. V was trimmed by 0 bases and J by 14 bases, leaving 10 bases between them. Per germline, CDR1 KGHDR and CDR2 SFDVKD. DNA for the CDR3: TGTGCCACCAGTGATTTGGCAGGGAGGACCCTCCACTTT. Translation: CATSDLAGRTLHF.

This clone was seen a handful of times. The rearrangement joins TRBV27 to TRBJ2-5; no definite D call. V gave up 9 bases and J gave up 2 bases, with 10 bases separating them. Germline loops: CDR1 MNHEY, CDR2 SMNVEV (reference sequence). This CDR3 contains 12 residues. CDR3 loop: CARSQEQETQYF. The CDR3 DNA is TGTGCCAGGAGCCAAGAGCAAGAGACCCAGTACTTC.

V and J are TRBV15 and TRBJ2-5, with D unresolved. Trimming stripped 5 bases from V and 5 bases from J, with 9 bases between. CDR3 length: 12 amino acids. Germline V gives CDR1 LNHNV, CDR2 YYDKDF (reference sequence). As DNA, the CDR3 is TGTGCCACCAGCCAAAATAGGGAGACCCAGTACTTC. It translates to CATSQNRETQYF. The variable domain in full, completed from reference TRBV15 and TRBJ2-5, reads DAMVIQNPRYQVTQFGKPVTLSCSQTLNHNVMYWYQQKSSQAPKLLFHYYDKDFNNEADTPDNFQSRRPNTSFCFLDIRSPGLGDTAMYLCATSQNRETQYFGPGTRLLVL.

The CDR3 DNA follows: TGTGCCAGCAGCGAATTAGTAAGGGAGACCCAGTACTTC. Translated: CASSELVRETQYF. The rearrangement links TRBV7-9 to TRBJ2-5; no definite D call. The V gene's germline CDR1 is SEHNR and CDR2 FQNEAQ (reference sequence). Trimming removed 5 bases at V and 5 bases at J, with 12 bases between. The CDR3 sequence is 13 residues long. The full variable domain, with the rest looked up from reference TRBV7-9 and TRBJ2-5, is DTGVSQNPRHKITKRGQNVTFRCDPISEHNRLYWYRQTLGQGPEFLTYFQNEAQLEKSRLLSDRFSAERPKGSFSTLEIQRTEQGDSAMYLCASSELVRETQYFGPGTRLLVL.

The genes are TRBV2 and TRBJ1-2; possibly TRBD1 for D (6 bases). From germline, CDR1 is SNHLY and CDR2 FYNNEI. CDR3 size: 13 residues. The V and J ends lost 4 bases and 8 bases respectively, with 14 bases between them. The CDR3 coding sequence is TGTGCCAGCAGTGGTGGGGGGCCAGGGGGCTACACCTTC. This encodes CASSGGGPGGYTF.

V usage is TRBV6-2 or TRBV6-3 and J usage is TRBJ1-5; TRBD1 might be the D (6 bases). V was trimmed by 5 bases and J by 7 bases, leaving 18 bases between them. The CDR3 has 15 residues. Germline V gives CDR1 MNHEY, CDR2 SVGEGT. The CDR3 DNA follows: TGTGCCAGCAGTCGAATACGAGGGGGGAGCCAGCCCCAGCATTTT. Its translation: CASSRIRGGSQPQHF.

The chain uses TRBV10-3 and TRBJ2-7; D unresolved. The CDR3 loop spans 13 amino acids. The germline V gene has CDR1 ENHRY and CDR2 SYGVKD. The ends were cut back, 3 bases at V and 1 base at J, with 7 bases in the middle. The CDR3 bases are TGTGCCATCAGTGATACCTATTCCTACGAGCAGTACTTC. Translating gives CAISDTYSYEQYF.

The chain combines TRBV24-1 with TRBJ1-5; TRBD1 matches 8 bases. This CDR3 has 15 amino acids. The germline V gene has CDR1 KGHDR and CDR2 SFDVKD. V lost 2 bases, J lost 6 bases, and 5 bases stayed unmatched. For the CDR3, the DNA is TGTGCCACCAGTGATTCGCGGACAGGGATTCAGCCCCAGCATTTT. Residues: CATSDSRTGIQPQHF.